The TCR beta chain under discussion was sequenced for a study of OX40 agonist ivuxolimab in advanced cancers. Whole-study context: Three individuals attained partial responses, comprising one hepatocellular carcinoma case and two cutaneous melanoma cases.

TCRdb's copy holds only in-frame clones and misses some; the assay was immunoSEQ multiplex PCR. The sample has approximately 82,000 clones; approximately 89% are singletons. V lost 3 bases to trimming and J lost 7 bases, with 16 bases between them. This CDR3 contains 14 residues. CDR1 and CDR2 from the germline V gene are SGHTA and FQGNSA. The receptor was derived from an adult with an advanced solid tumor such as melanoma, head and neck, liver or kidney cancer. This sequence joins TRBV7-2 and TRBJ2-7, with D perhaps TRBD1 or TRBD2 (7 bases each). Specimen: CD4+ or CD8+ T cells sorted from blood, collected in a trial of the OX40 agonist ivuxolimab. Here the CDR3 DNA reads TGTGCCAGCAGCTTTCGGCAGGGGGGGTTGGAGCAGTACTTC. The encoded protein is CASSFRQGGLEQYF. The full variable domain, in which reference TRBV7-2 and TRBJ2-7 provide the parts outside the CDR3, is GAGVSQSPSNKVTEKGKDVELRCDPISGHTALYWYRQSLGQGLEFLIYFQGNSAPDKSGLPSDRFSAERTGGSVSTLTIQRTQQEDSAVYLCASSFRQGGLEQYFGPGTRLTVT.